This T cell receptor beta chain came from a study of T cells in tuberculosis. Overall study: In South Africa, adults with active tuberculosis were compared with IGRA-negative and latently infected IGRA-positive adolescents.

With respect to this clone: Its antigen remains unidentified.

CDR1 is SGHRS, CDR2 YFSETQ, per germline. V lost 4 bases, J lost 4 bases, and 3 bases stayed unmatched. The CDR3 is made up of 16 amino acids. Notes on the study in general: Shorter CDR3-alpha in active tuberculosis partly drove smaller distances. Selection depended on which cryopreserved specimens were available.

Each clinical donor contributed on average approximately 93,000 T cells from unsorted cryopreserved PBMC. Produced via immunoSEQ multiplex PCR; TCRdb's table is partial and in-frame only. The sample yields around 38,000 clones, approximately 95% seen once. The clonotype was recovered from a donor aged 5 to 30 with latent tuberculosis or without tuberculosis infection. V and J are TRBV5-1 and TRBJ2-3, with TRBD2 matching 16 bases. Sequencing was carried out using PBMCs. The CDR3, as DNA: TGCGCCAGCAGCACGGGGACTAGCGGGGGGGCAGATACGCAGTATTTT. Residues: CASSTGTSGGADTQYF.